The present TCR beta chain was sequenced within a study of cytomegalovirus exposure and HLA in healthy donors. Study-wide points: Equally common other TCR beta chains were less clonally expanded than HLA-associated ones, a later analysis found. A missense DCLRE1C variant was associated with V- and J-gene trimming of TCR beta chains in a later analysis, and an independent cohort replicated the association. Donors were assumed by presence/absence analyses to have roughly uniform sequencing depth. Some V segments (TRBV6-2 and TRBV6-3 among them) were excluded as indistinguishable.

A word on this clone: Its antigen remains unidentified.

The PCR had 60 Vbeta and 13 Jbeta primers. Here immunoSEQ multiplex PCR was the method, and the copy in TCRdb shows in-frame clones only, minus some. In all, the sample yields 130,000 or so clones. The junction had 11 bases not matched to a gene; V was cut back by 3 bases and J by 5 bases. This CDR3 is 15 amino acids long. Germline V gene data show CDR1 as SQVTM and CDR2 as ANQGSEA. Material for sequencing was PBMCs. The gene calls are TRBV29-1 and TRBJ2-5; 8 bases match TRBD2. The sequence was collected from a woman in her fifties or sixties in good health and CMV-seronegative. The CDR3 is CSVERTSSVAETQYF. In DNA, the CDR3 is TGCAGCGTTGAGAGGACTAGCTCGGTTGCGGAGACCCAGTACTTC.